The rows below give T cell receptor beta chains drawn from one sample of a study of Graves' ophthalmopathy and Graves' hyperthyroidism. In TCRdb, the multiplex PCR reads were re-called with MiXCR into one record per CDR3 protein. The sample comprises about 220,000 distinct CDR3 sequences, 20% to 25% of which are singletons, and 43% rests with the top ten. Sequencing was done on a sample of peripheral blood. Source of these receptors: a woman aged 45-59 years with Graves' ophthalmopathy. The CDR3 runs from the conserved cysteine through the conserved F or W. The order of the fields is CDR3 DNA, CDR3 protein, J gene, D gene, clone size, V gene. A D gene is named only where the DNA matches it firmly. Size values are once, few and many counts, or a class for expanded clones, and some rows have none.

CDR3nt: TGTGCCAGCAGCTTAATCAGCCAGGGGCAGGAGCAGTACTTC
CDR3aa: CASSLISQGQEQYF
j_gene: TRBJ2-7
d_gene: -
abundance: many
v_gene: TRBV7-9

CDR3nt: TGTGCCAGCAGTGGGGGGGCAGATACGCAGTATTTT
CDR3aa: CASSGGADTQYF
j_gene: TRBJ2-3
d_gene: TRBD2
abundance: many
v_gene: TRBV27

CDR3nt: TGTGCCAGCAGGCTTCCGGGACAGAACTATGGCTACACCTTC
CDR3aa: CASRLPGQNYGYTF
j_gene: TRBJ1-2
d_gene: TRBD1
abundance: -
v_gene: TRBV6-1

CDR3nt: TGCAGTGCTAGCGGATCCGGGACTGACTCCTACGAGCAGTACTTC
CDR3aa: CSASGSGTDSYEQYF
j_gene: TRBJ2-7
d_gene: -
abundance: -
v_gene: TRBV20-1

CDR3nt: TGCAGTGCCCCCCCCATCGTTGGTGAAGAGACCCAGTACTTC
CDR3aa: CSAPPIVGEETQYF
j_gene: TRBJ2-5
d_gene: -
abundance: few
v_gene: TRBV20-1

CDR3nt: TGTGCCAGCAGTTCGCGGGACATCGTTGGAGTCTCCTACGAGCAGTACTTC
CDR3aa: CASSSRDIVGVSYEQYF
j_gene: TRBJ2-7
d_gene: -
abundance: few
v_gene: TRBV28

CDR3nt: TGCAGTGCGACGGACCGCGGATACTACGAGCAGTACTTC
CDR3aa: CSATDRGYYEQYF
j_gene: TRBJ2-7
d_gene: -
abundance: many
v_gene: TRBV20-1

CDR3nt: TGTGCCAGTAGTATCCTGGGACAGAGATCCTACGAGCAGTACTTC
CDR3aa: CASSILGQRSYEQYF
j_gene: TRBJ2-7
d_gene: TRBD1
abundance: many
v_gene: TRBV19

CDR3nt: TGTGCCACCAGTATGACGGACACTGAAGCTTTCTTT
CDR3aa: CATSMTDTEAFF
j_gene: TRBJ1-1
d_gene: -
abundance: -
v_gene: TRBV24-1

CDR3nt: TGTGCCAGCATCCCAAGAGGGGTTAGCAATCAGCCCCAGCATTTT
CDR3aa: CASIPRGVSNQPQHF
j_gene: TRBJ1-5
d_gene: -
abundance: many
v_gene: TRBV6-1

CDR3nt: TGTGCCAGCAGCTTAGCACAGCACACTGAAGCTTTCTTT
CDR3aa: CASSLAQHTEAFF
j_gene: TRBJ1-1
d_gene: -
abundance: -
v_gene: TRBV7-2

CDR3nt: TGTGCCAGCAGTGAAATTGTGGGGATGGGCAATCAGCCCCAGCATTTT
CDR3aa: CASSEIVGMGNQPQHF
j_gene: TRBJ1-5
d_gene: -
abundance: many
v_gene: TRBV2

CDR3nt: TGTGCCAGCAGCGTAGGAGGGAGGGGCCAAGAGACCCAGTACTTC
CDR3aa: CASSVGGRGQETQYF
j_gene: TRBJ2-5
d_gene: TRBD2
abundance: many
v_gene: TRBV9

CDR3nt: TGCGCCAGCAGCCAAAACAGGGTTGCGGAGACCCAGTACTTC
CDR3aa: CASSQNRVAETQYF
j_gene: TRBJ2-5
d_gene: -
abundance: -
v_gene: TRBV4-1

CDR3nt: TGTGCCAGTAGTATAGTGGGGACAGGTCCCCCCTACGAGCAGTACTTC
CDR3aa: CASSIVGTGPPYEQYF
j_gene: TRBJ2-7
d_gene: TRBD1
abundance: many
v_gene: TRBV19

CDR3nt: TGTGCCAGCAGCCCCGGTACTAGCGGGGGCGAGACCCAGTACTTC
CDR3aa: CASSPGTSGGETQYF
j_gene: TRBJ2-5
d_gene: TRBD2
abundance: -
v_gene: TRBV11-1

CDR3nt: TGTGCCAGCGCTGGACAGGGCCTGTCGCGAACTGAAGCTTTCTTT
CDR3aa: CASAGQGLSRTEAFF
j_gene: TRBJ1-1
d_gene: TRBD1
abundance: many
v_gene: TRBV19

CDR3nt: TGTGCCAGCAGTTTGGGGGCTTATGGGAACATTCAGTACTTC
CDR3aa: CASSLGAYGNIQYF
j_gene: TRBJ2-4
d_gene: -
abundance: many
v_gene: TRBV27

CDR3nt: TGTGCCAGCTCTAGCGGGAAAAACCTCTACGAGCAGTACTTC
CDR3aa: CASSSGKNLYEQYF
j_gene: TRBJ2-7
d_gene: TRBD2
abundance: many
v_gene: TRBV13

CDR3nt: TGTGCCAGTAGTATAAACTCGGCCAAAAACATTCAGTACTTC
CDR3aa: CASSINSAKNIQYF
j_gene: TRBJ2-4
d_gene: -
abundance: -
v_gene: TRBV19

CDR3nt: TGTGCCAGCAGTTTATCCGCAAAAAGCGGGACGTACTATGGCTACACCTTC
CDR3aa: CASSLSAKSGTYYGYTF
j_gene: TRBJ1-2
d_gene: -
abundance: many
v_gene: TRBV27

CDR3nt: TGTGCCAGCAGCCCAGGGGGCGAAGCTTTCTTT
CDR3aa: CASSPGGEAFF
j_gene: TRBJ1-1
d_gene: TRBD1
abundance: -
v_gene: TRBV5-1

CDR3nt: TGCGCCAGCAGTGAGCCCCCGGGACTAGCGGGGAAGTACCAAGAGACCCAGTACTTC
CDR3aa: CASSEPPGLAGKYQETQYF
j_gene: TRBJ2-5
d_gene: TRBD2
abundance: many
v_gene: TRBV10-2

CDR3nt: TGTGCCAGCAGTGGAAGACAGGGATATCCCTACGAGCAGTACTTC
CDR3aa: CASSGRQGYPYEQYF
j_gene: TRBJ2-7
d_gene: TRBD1
abundance: -
v_gene: TRBV6-1

CDR3nt: TGTGCCAGCAGTTTAATGGCCCCTACAAACACCGGGGAGCTGTTTTTT
CDR3aa: CASSLMAPTNTGELFF
j_gene: TRBJ2-2
d_gene: -
abundance: few
v_gene: TRBV27

CDR3nt: TGTGCCAGCAGTTCCGCCCAGGGGGCGCTCGGACAGCCCCAGCATTTT
CDR3aa: CASSSAQGALGQPQHF
j_gene: TRBJ1-5
d_gene: TRBD1
abundance: many
v_gene: TRBV12-3/TRBV12-4

CDR3nt: TGTGCCAGCATTACCCCACCGGGACAGGGAGCCTACGAGCAGTACTTC
CDR3aa: CASITPPGQGAYEQYF
j_gene: TRBJ2-7
d_gene: TRBD1
abundance: -
v_gene: TRBV12-3/TRBV12-4

CDR3nt: TGTGCCAGCGCCAACAGGGAGGGAGGCGAGCAGTACTTC
CDR3aa: CASANREGGEQYF
j_gene: TRBJ2-7
d_gene: -
abundance: many
v_gene: TRBV12-3/TRBV12-4

CDR3nt: TGTGCCAGCAGTTACTGGGGCGCGGGACCCCACACAGATACGCAGTATTTT
CDR3aa: CASSYWGAGPHTDTQYF
j_gene: TRBJ2-3
d_gene: -
abundance: -
v_gene: TRBV6-2/TRBV6-3

CDR3nt: TGCAGTGCTAGAGATTCGTACACGGTTTACGAGCAGTACTTC
CDR3aa: CSARDSYTVYEQYF
j_gene: TRBJ2-7
d_gene: -
abundance: -
v_gene: TRBV20-1

CDR3nt: TGTGCCAGCATTTCGGACAATGAGCAGTTCTTC
CDR3aa: CASISDNEQFF
j_gene: TRBJ2-1
d_gene: -
abundance: many
v_gene: TRBV2

CDR3nt: TGTGCCAGCAGCTCGGACAGGGAACAGCCCCAGCATTTT
CDR3aa: CASSSDREQPQHF
j_gene: TRBJ1-5
d_gene: TRBD1
abundance: many
v_gene: TRBV7-2

CDR3nt: TGTGCCAGCCAGGGTCCAGTCCGGACCTACGAGCAGTACTTC
CDR3aa: CASQGPVRTYEQYF
j_gene: TRBJ2-7
d_gene: -
abundance: many
v_gene: TRBV28

CDR3nt: TGTGCCATGACGGACGGGAACACCGGGGAGCTGTTTTTT
CDR3aa: CAMTDGNTGELFF
j_gene: TRBJ2-2
d_gene: -
abundance: -
v_gene: TRBV6-1

CDR3nt: TGTGCCAGCAGCTCCAGACCCCCCGGGACGGGTAATTCACCCCTCCACTTT
CDR3aa: CASSSRPPGTGNSPLHF
j_gene: TRBJ1-6
d_gene: -
abundance: many
v_gene: TRBV7-2

CDR3nt: TGTGCCAGCAGTTACCCGAGGGCAGCTGAAAAACTGTTTTTT
CDR3aa: CASSYPRAAEKLFF
j_gene: TRBJ1-4
d_gene: -
abundance: -
v_gene: TRBV6-5

CDR3nt: TGCAGTAGACTAGCGGGAGGGAACAGCTCCTACGAGCAGTACTTC
CDR3aa: CSRLAGGNSSYEQYF
j_gene: TRBJ2-7
d_gene: TRBD2
abundance: many
v_gene: TRBV29-1

CDR3nt: TGCAGTGCCGGTGGGGGCGGCGGACAGCCCCAGCATTTT
CDR3aa: CSAGGGGGQPQHF
j_gene: TRBJ1-5
d_gene: -
abundance: -
v_gene: TRBV20-1

CDR3nt: TGTGCCAAATGGACAGCTTATAATTCACCCCTCCACTTT
CDR3aa: CAKWTAYNSPLHF
j_gene: TRBJ1-6
d_gene: -
abundance: many
v_gene: TRBV24-1

CDR3nt: TGCAGTGCTACAAAAGGACTCACAGTTTCTGAAGAGACCCAGTACTTC
CDR3aa: CSATKGLTVSEETQYF
j_gene: TRBJ2-5
d_gene: -
abundance: many
v_gene: TRBV20-1

CDR3nt: TGTGCCACCAGCAGAAGAGGGGGATTCTACGAGCAGTACTTC
CDR3aa: CATSRRGGFYEQYF
j_gene: TRBJ2-7
d_gene: -
abundance: many
v_gene: TRBV15

CDR3nt: TGTGCCAGCAGTTTAGGCAGGCCCTCAGGGGGCTACACCTTC
CDR3aa: CASSLGRPSGGYTF
j_gene: TRBJ1-2
d_gene: -
abundance: few
v_gene: TRBV12-3/TRBV12-4

CDR3nt: TGTGCCAGCAGCTTAAACAGGGGCGTTCAAGAGACCCAGTACTTC
CDR3aa: CASSLNRGVQETQYF
j_gene: TRBJ2-5
d_gene: TRBD1
abundance: many
v_gene: TRBV7-9

CDR3nt: TGTGCCAGCAGTACTCCACGACGGGGAACCTACGAGCAGTACTTC
CDR3aa: CASSTPRRGTYEQYF
j_gene: TRBJ2-7
d_gene: -
abundance: many
v_gene: TRBV6-5

CDR3nt: TGTGCCAGCAGCTTAGTGGGACAGGGGGCCGCCTCCTACGAGCAGTACTTC
CDR3aa: CASSLVGQGAASYEQYF
j_gene: TRBJ2-7
d_gene: TRBD1
abundance: few
v_gene: TRBV11-2

CDR3nt: TGTGCCAGCACCCCTGACACTAACACCGGGGAGCTGTTTTTT
CDR3aa: CASTPDTNTGELFF
j_gene: TRBJ2-2
d_gene: -
abundance: many
v_gene: TRBV12-3/TRBV12-4

CDR3nt: TGTGCCAGCAGCTTAGAGGGGCTCAGGGCTCCTACCGGGGAGCTGTTTTTT
CDR3aa: CASSLEGLRAPTGELFF
j_gene: TRBJ2-2
d_gene: -
abundance: -
v_gene: TRBV11-2

CDR3nt: TGCGCCAGCAGCTTCGGCAGCGAGCATAATTCACCCCTCCACTTT
CDR3aa: CASSFGSEHNSPLHF
j_gene: TRBJ1-6
d_gene: -
abundance: many
v_gene: TRBV5-1

CDR3nt: TGTGCCAGTAGCAGAAGAGACAGGGACACTGAAGCTTTCTTT
CDR3aa: CASSRRDRDTEAFF
j_gene: TRBJ1-1
d_gene: TRBD1
abundance: many
v_gene: TRBV19

CDR3nt: TGTGCCAGCAGTCGCACCAGGATGGGGAACACTGAAGCTTTCTTT
CDR3aa: CASSRTRMGNTEAFF
j_gene: TRBJ1-1
d_gene: -
abundance: many
v_gene: TRBV12-3/TRBV12-4